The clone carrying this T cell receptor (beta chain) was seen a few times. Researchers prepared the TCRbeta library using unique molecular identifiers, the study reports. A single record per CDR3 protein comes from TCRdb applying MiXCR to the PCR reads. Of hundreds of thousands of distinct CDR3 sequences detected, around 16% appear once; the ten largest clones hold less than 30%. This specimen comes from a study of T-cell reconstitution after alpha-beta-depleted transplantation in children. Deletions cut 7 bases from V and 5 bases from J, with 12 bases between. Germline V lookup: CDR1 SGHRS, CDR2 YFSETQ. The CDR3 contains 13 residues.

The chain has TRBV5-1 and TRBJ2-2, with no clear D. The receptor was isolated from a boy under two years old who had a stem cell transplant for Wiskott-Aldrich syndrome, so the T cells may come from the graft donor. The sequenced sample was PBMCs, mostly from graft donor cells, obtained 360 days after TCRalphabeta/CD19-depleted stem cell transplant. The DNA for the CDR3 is TGCGCCAGCGGTCTAAGTTTAACCGGGGAGCTGTTTTTT. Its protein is CASGLSLTGELFF.